This TCR beta chain is from a study of blood T cell repertoires in COVID-19. Generated by immunoSEQ multiplex PCR, the TCRdb table keeps only in-frame clones and is missing some. The sample contains about 190,000 clones, 82% of which appear only once. Germline V gives CDR1 MNHEY, CDR2 SMNVEV (reference sequence). The CDR3 has 16 amino acids. The V gene lost 6 bases and the J gene lost 2 bases, with 18 bases spanning the gap. The TCR sequence derives from a woman aged 55-69 years with COVID-19, enrolled during active disease. J is TRBJ2-3 and V is TRBV27; tentatively, D is TRBD2 (5 bases). Sequenced input: peripheral blood. CDR3 DNA sequence: TGTGCCAGCAGGCCCCTTCCCGGGATTCACACAGATACGCAGTATTTT. This codes for CASRPLPGIHTDTQYF.